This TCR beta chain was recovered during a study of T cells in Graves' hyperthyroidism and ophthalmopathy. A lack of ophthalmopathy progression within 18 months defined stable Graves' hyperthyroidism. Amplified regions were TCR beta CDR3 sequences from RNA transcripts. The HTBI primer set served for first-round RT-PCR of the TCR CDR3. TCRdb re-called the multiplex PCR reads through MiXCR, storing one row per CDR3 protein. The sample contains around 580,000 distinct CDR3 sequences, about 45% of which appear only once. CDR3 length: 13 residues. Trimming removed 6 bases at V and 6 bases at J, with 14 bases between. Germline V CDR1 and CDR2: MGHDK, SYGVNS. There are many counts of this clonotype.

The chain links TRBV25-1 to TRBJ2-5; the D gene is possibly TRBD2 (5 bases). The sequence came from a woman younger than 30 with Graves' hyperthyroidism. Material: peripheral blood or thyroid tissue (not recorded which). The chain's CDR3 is CASSSPGIKTQYF. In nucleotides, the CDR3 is TGTGCCAGCAGCTCTCCGGGGATCAAGACCCAGTACTTC.